This T cell receptor beta chain was identified during a study of neurological immune-mediated disorders. Stored at -80 C, 2 million PBMCs were the source of the unsorted libraries. This clonotype was counted at least ten times. TCRdb independently ran MiXCR on the 5' RACE reads; one entry per CDR3 protein. The sample holds roughly 46,000 distinct CDR3 sequences, under 2% seen once. The germline V gene has CDR1 DFQATT and CDR2 SNEGSKA (reference sequence). Losses at the gene ends were 5 bases for V and 1 base for J; bases not matched to a gene: 8. The CDR3 contains 15 residues. J is TRBJ2-3 and V is TRBV20-1, with TRBD2 matching over 8 bases. The sample was PBMCs. The TCR sequence derives from a woman aged 40-49 years with multiple sclerosis. CDR3 protein: CSAGRGGRRTDTQYF. CDR3 nucleotide sequence: TGCAGTGCTGGCCGGGGGGGCCGCCGCACAGATACGCAGTATTTT.